One and the same sample provided the 3 T cell receptor beta chains below, sequenced in a study of cytomegalovirus exposure and HLA in healthy donors (dated by TCRdb to the late 2010s). Libraries came from the immunoSEQ multiplex PCR assay. The multiplex PCR relied on a mix of 60 forward primers for TCR Vbeta segments and 13 reverse primers for TCR Jbeta segments. TCRdb carries this immuneACCESS record with in-frame sequences only. Its versions omit some clonotypes, under half of them owing to an unresolved V gene in the studies checked, with the rest unexplained. The sample table contains just over 200,000 clones; only one count was recorded for under 85% of them. 1.7% of the sample is held by the ten biggest clonotypes. The sequenced material came from PBMCs. These receptors all come from a man in his fifties in good health and CMV-seronegative.

V is TRBV27 and J is TRBJ2-7; 11 bases match TRBD2. Germline CDR1 is MNHEY and CDR2 is SMNVEV (reference sequence). Germline trimming cut 3 bases from V and 5 bases from J; bases unmatched to any gene: 9. The CDR3 runs 16 residues. CDR3 bases: TGTGCCAGCAGTTTTTTAGCGGGAGGGTTGAGGGACGAGCAGTACTTC. It codes for CASSFLAGGLRDEQYF.

The chain links TRBV4-1 to TRBJ1-5, with 7 bases matching TRBD1. Germline V CDR1 and CDR2: MGHRA, YSYEKL. This CDR3 has 17 amino acids. Germline trimming cut 4 bases from V and 0 bases from J; bases unmatched to any gene: 9. The CDR3 DNA is TGCGCCAGCAGCCCCCGACAGGGTATCTTTAGCAATCAGCCCCAGCATTTT. The encoded protein is CASSPRQGIFSNQPQHF.

This chain connects TRBV21-1 to TRBJ2-7; TRBD1 is taken as the D call from the table, unchecked against the DNA. TRBV21-1 is termed a pseudogene. The CDR3 loop spans 12 amino acids. This CDR3 is CKQGFFVNEQYF. In nucleotides, the CDR3 is TGTAAACAGGGTTTCTTCGTCAACGAGCAGTACTTC.